These 9 T cell receptor beta chains originate from one sample sequenced in a study of T cell changes during pregnancy in multiple sclerosis. This table comes from immunoSEQ multiplex PCR, and its TCRdb copy is limited to in-frame clones, with some not included. The sample has around 88,000 clones; approximately 91% are singletons. The sample consisted of peripheral blood, taken in the first trimester of pregnancy. The receptor source for this set is a female donor with multiple sclerosis, enrolled in a pregnancy study.

This clone was seen just once. V and J are TRBV6-5 and TRBJ2-7; maybe TRBD2 (6 bases). V was clipped by 4 bases and J by 3 bases, with 13 bases between them. In germline, CDR1 is MNHEY, CDR2 SVGAGI. This CDR3 is built from 14 residues. CDR3 nucleotide sequence: TGTGCCAGCAGTTTCAGTTCCGGGGGCTACGAGCAGTACTTC. Protein: CASSFSSGGYEQYF.

The chain has TRBV5-4 and TRBJ1-4; the match to TRBD1 covers 7 bases. Germline CDR1 is SGHNT and CDR2 is YYREEE (reference sequence). The CDR3 is 14 residues long. J gave up 7 bases and V 2 bases, and 5 bases lay outside the gene matches. The CDR3 DNA follows: TGTGCCAGCAGCTTAGGACAGGTTACTGAAAAACTGTTTTTT. Residues: CASSLGQVTEKLFF.

Details on this clone: Additional DNA sequences in this sample encode the identical CDR3. The chain links TRBV18 to TRBJ1-2, with 7 bases identical to TRBD1. The CDR3 totals 13 residues. V shed 3 bases and J 3 bases; nucleotides not matched to a gene: 1. CDR1 and CDR2 from the germline V gene are KGHSH and LQKENI. CDR3 in amino acids: CASSPTGDYGYTF. The CDR3 nucleotides read TGTGCCAGCTCACCTACAGGGGACTATGGCTACACCTTC.

V gene TRBV9 combines with J gene TRBJ2-2; D ambiguous. Looked up from germline, CDR1 is SGDLS and CDR2 is YYNGEE. Deletions cut 3 bases from V and 4 bases from J, with 16 bases between. This CDR3 comprises 16 residues. The CDR3 region is CASSDKTSTRTGELFF. The CDR3 DNA follows: TGTGCCAGCAGCGATAAAACTTCAACTCGCACCGGGGAGCTGTTTTTT.

The gene calls are TRBV10-3 and TRBJ2-7; 8 positions agree with TRBD2. Germline lookup yields CDR1 ENHRY and CDR2 SYGVKD. V lost 3 bases, J lost 2 bases, and 6 bases stayed unmatched. This CDR3 has 15 amino acids. The CDR3 DNA sequence: TGTGCCATCAGTGAAATAGCGGGGAATACCTACGAGCAGTACTTC. Translation: CAISEIAGNTYEQYF.

V usage is TRBV5-6 and J usage is TRBJ2-7; D uncertain. Trimming shortened V by 3 bases and J by 4 bases, and 11 bases separated the two germline ends. CDR3 length: 13 residues. Germline-derived CDR1 and CDR2 are SGHDT and YYEEEE. The CDR3 sequence is CASSSAYGYEQYF. The CDR3 DNA follows: TGTGCCAGCAGCTCCGCATACGGTTACGAGCAGTACTTC.

V is TRBV7-2 and J is TRBJ2-1; D uncertain. Germline lookup yields CDR1 SGHTA and CDR2 FQGNSA. The CDR3 is made up of 11 amino acids. V was cut by 2 bases and J by 9 bases, with 5 bases left in between. CDR3 region: CASSLTFEQFF. The CDR3 nucleotides are TGTGCCAGCAGCTTAACATTTGAGCAGTTCTTC. Filled out from reference TRBV7-2 and TRBJ2-1, the complete variable domain reads GAGVSQSPSNKVTEKGKDVELRCDPISGHTALYWYRQSLGQGLEFLIYFQGNSAPDKSGLPSDRFSAERTGGSVSTLTIQRTQQEDSAVYLCASSLTFEQFFGPGTRLTVL.

The chain carries TRBV7-3 and TRBJ2-6; possible D gene TRBD1, 6 bases. Trimming stripped 4 bases from V and 2 bases from J, with 9 bases between. The germline gives CDR1 SGHTA, CDR2 FQGTGA. The CDR3 has 15 residues. CDR3 protein: CASSSYRAGANVLTF. DNA for the CDR3: TGTGCCAGCAGCTCTTACAGGGCTGGGGCCAACGTCCTGACTTTC.

V gene TRBV27 combines with J gene TRBJ1-5, with 9 bases matching TRBD1. Unmatched junction bases numbered 6, after V lost 5 bases and J lost 1 base. The CDR3 spans 16 residues. Germline CDR1 and CDR2: MNHEY and SMNVEV (reference sequence). The DNA for the CDR3 is TGTGCCAGCAGTCCCCTGGACAGGGGAAGCAATCAGCCCCAGCATTTT. Protein product: CASSPLDRGSNQPQHF.